The rows below give T cell receptor beta chains drawn from one sample of a study of T cell repertoires in cytomegalovirus infection. MiXCR was run by TCRdb on the reads, yielding one entry per CDR3 protein. The sample has roughly 630,000 distinct CDR3 sequences; roughly 24% are singletons. Sequenced material: CD8+ T cells from PBMCs. The receptors derive from a human donor in good health (CMV status not recorded). Some clones in this sample may be carry-over from other donors' samples. CDR3s include the opening cysteine and the closing phenylalanine or tryptophan. The D gene is left open where the match is weak. For some rows the clone size is stated as once, few or many, or as a class when expanded; others skip it.

size	J	D	V	DNA	CDR3
few	TRBJ1-6	NA	TRBV6-2/TRBV6-3	TGTGCCAGCAGTTACACCCTGGAGGTCGGAGAAGACTATAATTCACCCCTCCACTTT	CASSYTLEVGEDYNSPLHF
NA	TRBJ1-1	NA	TRBV4-2	TGTGCCAGCGGGGTGGACACTGAAGCTTTCTTT	CASGVDTEAFF
NA	TRBJ1-1	NA	TRBV7-9	TGTGCCAGCAGCTTAGAACCTGAAGCTTTCTTT	CASSLEPEAFF
NA	TRBJ2-7	NA	TRBV25-1	TGTGCCAGCAGTCAGGGATTAGAGCTGTACTTC	CASSQGLELYF
many	TRBJ2-1	TRBD2	TRBV19	TGTGCCAGTACCTCTTGGAGCGGGGACAATGAGCAGTTCTTC	CASTSWSGDNEQFF
few	TRBJ2-2	NA	TRBV2	TGTGCCAGCAGTGATTTCGGGGGAGAGAACACCGGGGAGCTGTTTTTT	CASSDFGGENTGELFF
few	TRBJ2-5	NA	TRBV14	TGTGCCAGCAGGAGCCGGGGAAAAGAGACCCAGTACTTC	CASRSRGKETQYF
NA	TRBJ1-2	TRBD1	TRBV20-1	TGCAGTGCCCGGGACAGGGATAACGATGGCTACACCTTC	CSARDRDNDGYTF
few	TRBJ2-2	TRBD1	TRBV27	TGTGCCAGCAACCCGACAGGGATCCCCGGGGAGCTGTTTTTT	CASNPTGIPGELFF
NA	TRBJ1-2	TRBD1	TRBV13	TGTGCCAGCAGCTTAGAGGGACAGGGACGGGGCTACACCTTC	CASSLEGQGRGYTF
few	TRBJ2-5	NA	TRBV7-9	TGTGCCAGCCTACCGATAGCAGCCCCTGTGGGTGCCCAGTACTTC	CASLPIAAPVGAQYF
once	TRBJ2-5	NA	TRBV12-3/TRBV12-4	TGTGCCAGCAACTCCCAGGAGGGAGGAGAGGAGACCCAGTACTTC	CASNSQEGGEETQYF
NA	TRBJ1-1	TRBD1	TRBV28	TGTGCCAGCAGTTTAGCACCGGGACAGGGAGGATTTGACACTGAAGCTTTCTTT	CASSLAPGQGGFDTEAFF
few	TRBJ1-1	NA	TRBV27	TGTGCCAGCAGTCTCTTCCAGGGTGGAAACACTGAAGCTTTCTTT	CASSLFQGGNTEAFF
NA	TRBJ1-3	NA	TRBV14	TGTGCCAGCAGCCAAGACGGAGGGACACTTGACTCTGGAAACACCATATATTTT	CASSQDGGTLDSGNTIYF
NA	TRBJ2-2	NA	TRBV9	TGTGCCAGCAGCGTAGGGGTAACCGGGGAGCTGTTTTTT	CASSVGVTGELFF
few	TRBJ1-6	NA	TRBV20-1	TGCAGTGCTCCGACAGAAGAGGGAAGTTCACCCCTCCACTTT	CSAPTEEGSSPLHF
few	TRBJ2-7	TRBD1	TRBV7-2	TGTGCCAGCAGCTTAACTCCCGGGACAGGGATCTACGAGCAGTACTTC	CASSLTPGTGIYEQYF
many	TRBJ2-2	TRBD1	TRBV7-8	TGTGCCAGCGGGACAGGGGGCACCGGGGAGCTGTTTTTT	CASGTGGTGELFF
few	TRBJ1-1	NA	TRBV5-6	TGTGCCAGCAGCTTGAGGGGGGCGCCTGAAGCTTTCTTT	CASSLRGAPEAFF
few	TRBJ2-7	NA	TRBV6-6	TGTGCCAGCAGTTCTCGGCCGGCGTACGAGCAGTACTTC	CASSSRPAYEQYF
many	TRBJ2-2	NA	TRBV7-2	TGTGCTCCTAGGTCGGCAGTCACACCTACCGGGGAGCTGTTTTTT	CAPRSAVTPTGELFF
many	TRBJ2-3	NA	TRBV7-2	TGTGCCAGCAGCTTAGAGTCAGCCGTAGATACGCAGTATTTT	CASSLESAVDTQYF
few	TRBJ1-1	NA	TRBV27	TGTGCCAGCCAGGGCAGGTCTTATTCGAACACTGAAGCTTTCTTT	CASQGRSYSNTEAFF
NA	TRBJ2-2	NA	TRBV5-1	TGCGCCAGCAGCGAGGAGGACCCCACCGGGGAGCTGTTTTTT	CASSEEDPTGELFF
few	TRBJ2-1	NA	TRBV27	TGTGCCAGCAGTAATAGACCCAATGAGCAGTTCTTC	CASSNRPNEQFF
NA	TRBJ2-4	NA	TRBV10-3	TGTGCCATCAGTGAGTTTTCACAGGGCAAAAACATTCAGTACTTC	CAISEFSQGKNIQYF
NA	TRBJ1-2	TRBD1	TRBV6-5	TGTGCCAGCAGCCAGAGATCACAGGGGTCCTGGGGCTACACCTTC	CASSQRSQGSWGYTF
once	TRBJ2-5	NA	TRBV7-3	TGTGCCAGCAGCTTAACGAGGGGAGAACAAGAGACCCAGTACTTC	CASSLTRGEQETQYF
few	TRBJ1-5	NA	TRBV15	TGTGCCACCAGCAGAGCAACAGTGATAGCAAATCAGCCCCAGCATTTT	CATSRATVIANQPQHF
many	TRBJ2-1	TRBD2	TRBV7-8	TGTGCCAGCAGCTTCGGCGGTTGGGGTGACGGGGGGTCCCGGGGGAAGCAGTTCTTC	CASSFGGWGDGGSRGKQFF
few	TRBJ2-3	TRBD2	TRBV6-1	TGTGCCAGCAGTCCCCCGGGACTAGCGGAACTATCTCCCCCCAATACGCAGTATTTT	CASSPPGLAELSPPNTQYF
many	TRBJ2-1	NA	TRBV11-1	TGTGCCAGCAGCTTGGACAGTAGCTCCTACAATGAGCAGTTCTTC	CASSLDSSSYNEQFF
few	TRBJ2-3	TRBD1	TRBV28	TGTGCCAGCACCCCCAGACAGGGGGCTACAGATACGCAGTATTTT	CASTPRQGATDTQYF
NA	TRBJ2-2	TRBD1	TRBV7-8	TGTGCCAGCAAGGGGGCACCGAACACCGGGGAGCTGTTTTTT	CASKGAPNTGELFF
NA	TRBJ2-5	NA	TRBV10-2	TGCGCCAGCAGTGAGTCGTACAGCCAAGAGACCCAGTACTTC	CASSESYSQETQYF
many	TRBJ2-1	NA	TRBV28	TGTGCCAGCAGCCTCAGGACGGCCTACAATGAGCAGTTCTTC	CASSLRTAYNEQFF
NA	TRBJ2-5	TRBD1	TRBV10-3	TGTGCCATCAGTAGGACAGGGAGTCAAGAGACCCAGTACTTC	CAISRTGSQETQYF
NA	TRBJ1-5	NA	TRBV29-1	TGCAGGGAGAATGGGGACCGGGCAGGCAATCAGCCCCAGCATTTT	CRENGDRAGNQPQHF
NA	TRBJ2-5	NA	TRBV7-9	TGTGCCAGCAGCTTAGCACCTGAAAGCCAAGAGACCCAGTACTTC	CASSLAPESQETQYF
many	TRBJ2-3	TRBD2	TRBV7-8	TGTGCCAGCAGCTTAAAGCGGGGAGATACGCAGTATTTT	CASSLKRGDTQYF
few	TRBJ2-1	NA	TRBV28	TGTGCCAGCAGTGCCGACATCTACAATGAGCAGTTCTTC	CASSADIYNEQFF
NA	TRBJ2-7	NA	TRBV6-6	TGTGCCAGCAGTTACGACATGGAATCCCACGAGCAGTACTTC	CASSYDMESHEQYF
many	TRBJ2-1	NA	TRBV7-2	TGTGCCAGCAGCCACAGGTTGAACAATGAGCAGTTCTTC	CASSHRLNNEQFF
NA	TRBJ1-5	NA	TRBV4-3	TGCGCCAGCAGCCAAGATCTCGATGATCAGCCCCAGCATTTT	CASSQDLDDQPQHF
NA	TRBJ2-1	NA	TRBV11-2	TGTGCCAGCAGCTATCACCTCGGGGGCTACAATGAGCAGTTCTTC	CASSYHLGGYNEQFF
NA	TRBJ1-1	NA	TRBV7-9	TGTGCCAGCAGCTTAGCACAGCCGGAAGCTTTCTTT	CASSLAQPEAFF
many	TRBJ1-1	NA	TRBV5-1	TGCGCCAGCAGCTTGTTGAGGGACGGGAACACTGAAGCTTTCTTT	CASSLLRDGNTEAFF
NA	TRBJ1-2	NA	TRBV20-1	TGCAGTGCTAGAGATACGGCAGCCGACCCTACTGGCTACACCTTC	CSARDTAADPTGYTF
many	TRBJ2-2	TRBD1	TRBV4-1	TGCGCCAGCAGCCACCCGGGACAGGGTATGGACACCGGGGAGCTGTTTTTT	CASSHPGQGMDTGELFF
few	TRBJ2-7	NA	TRBV29-1	TGCAGCGTTGAAGGCCGGACTGGGGCCTACGAGCAGTACTTC	CSVEGRTGAYEQYF
few	TRBJ1-1	NA	TRBV12-3/TRBV12-4	TGTGCCAGCATCCCCGGGACACTCCTCGGTAGGACTGAAGCTTTCTTT	CASIPGTLLGRTEAFF
NA	TRBJ2-4	TRBD2	TRBV7-3	TGTGCCAGCAGCTTCGGGGGGGCGGACATTCAGTACTTC	CASSFGGADIQYF
NA	TRBJ2-2	NA	TRBV6-5	TGTGCCAGCAGTTACTCTAGAGGGGGGGAGCTGTTTTTT	CASSYSRGGELFF
NA	TRBJ1-5	NA	TRBV10-3	TGTGCCATCGGTTCGGACAGCCCTAATCAGCCCCAGCATTTT	CAIGSDSPNQPQHF